One and the same sample provided the 8 T cell receptor beta chains below, sequenced in a study of blood T cell repertoires in COVID-19 (dated by TCRdb to 2019 to 2021). The receptor library was made with the immunoSEQ multiplex PCR assay. The table was pulled from immuneACCESS by TCRdb, which kept in-frame rearrangements only. Such tables lose some clones; where checked, under half of the loss comes from unresolved V genes, and the rest has no known cause. Present in this sample are around 40,000 clones, around 80% of which were seen just once. Roughly 45% of the sample is taken by the ten largest. Sequencing input: peripheral blood. Every receptor here comes from a woman of 80 years or more with active or convalescent COVID-19.

This clone was observed once. The chain couples TRBV30 to TRBJ2-7; no firm D call. The CDR3 length is 12 residues. Germline lookup yields CDR1 GTSNPN and CDR2 SVGIG (reference sequence). V was pared by 3 bases and J by 6 bases, with 12 bases between. DNA for the CDR3: TGTGCCTGGAGCCCCCCTGGTAGCGAGCAGTACTTC. Encoded protein: CAWSPPGSEQYF.

On this clone: One end of the junction fails to match germline, which may point to a read error. The chain recombines TRBV7-7 with TRBJ1-1; no reliable D call. The germline CDR1 and CDR2 sequences are SSHAT and FNYEAQ (reference sequence). The length of the CDR3 is 13 residues. Here the CDR3 DNA reads TGTGCTAGCAGCACGGACTTGAACACTGAAGCTTTCTTT. Protein: CASSTDLNTEAFF.

V usage is TRBV7-2 and J usage is TRBJ2-7, with a tentative D call TRBD1 (5 bases). The CDR3 has 14 residues. Looked up from germline, CDR1 is SGHTA and CDR2 is FQGNSA. V was trimmed by 1 base and J by 6 bases, leaving 13 bases between them. The DNA for the CDR3 is TGTGCCAGCAGCTTAGGACAGACTTCTGTCGAGCAGTACTTC. It codes for CASSLGQTSVEQYF.

This CDR3 is CASSSGASNMNTEAFF. The CDR3 coding sequence is TGTGCCAGCAGTAGCGGGGCCTCCAACATGAACACTGAAGCTTTCTTT. This chain connects TRBV28 to TRBJ1-1; the D gene is possibly TRBD1 (5 bases). Trimming stripped 5 bases from V and 0 bases from J, with 16 bases between. CDR1 is MDHEN, CDR2 SYDVKM, per germline. The CDR3 runs 16 residues. The variable domain in full, with the rest retrieved from reference TRBV28 and TRBJ1-1, is DVKVTQSSRYLVKRTGEKVFLECVQDMDHENMFWYRQDPGLGLRLIYFSYDVKMKEKGDIPEGYSVSREKKERFSLILESASTNQTSMYLCASSSGASNMNTEAFFGQGTRLTVV.

The chain joins TRBV19 to TRBJ2-1, with 12 bases fitting TRBD2. Germline CDR1 and CDR2: LNHDA and SQIVND (reference sequence). The V gene end was trimmed by 6 bases and the J gene end by 4 bases; junction bases not matched to a gene: 7. This CDR3 region has 16 residues. CDR3: CASRPPTSGGYNEQFF. DNA of the CDR3: TGTGCCAGTAGACCTCCGACTAGCGGGGGTTACAATGAGCAGTTCTTC. Supplemented by reference TRBV19 and TRBJ2-1, the full variable domain reads DGGITQSPKYLFRKEGQNVTLSCEQNLNHDAMYWYRQDPGQGLRLIYYSQIVNDFQKGDIAEGYSVSREKKESFPLTVTSAQKNPTAFYLCASRPPTSGGYNEQFFGPGTRLTVL.

CDR3 nucleotide sequence: TGTGCCAGTAGTATAGGCACGGGAGGGTTTAACATTCAGTACTTC. Encoded protein: CASSIGTGGFNIQYF. V usage is TRBV19 and J usage is TRBJ2-4; 8 positions match TRBD2. This CDR3 is built from 15 residues. Unmatched junction bases numbered 6, after V lost 1 base and J lost 7 bases. Germline V lookup: CDR1 LNHDA, CDR2 SQIVND (reference sequence).

The V gene is TRBV20-1, the J gene TRBJ2-7, with D possibly TRBD2 on 5 matching bases. This CDR3 spans 13 amino acids. Between the trimmed V and J ends, which lost 3 bases and 1 base, there was a span of 10 bases. CDR1 is DFQATT and CDR2 is SNEGSKA in the germline V gene (reference sequence). CDR3 protein: CSASSGGSYEQYF. CDR3 nucleotides: TGCAGTGCTAGTTCGGGCGGGTCCTACGAGCAGTACTTC.

This clone occurred a few times. This chain connects TRBV19 to TRBJ2-1; 9 bases are shared with TRBD2. The CDR3 length is 13 residues. Trimming cost V 11 bases and J 6 bases; bases outside gene matches: 8. Germline V gene sequence: CDR1 LNHDA, CDR2 SQIVND (reference sequence). CDR3 sequence (DNA): TGTGCCTCGCGAGCGGGAGGCCCCAATGAGCAGTTCTTC. It translates to CASRAGGPNEQFF.